This T cell receptor beta chain is from a study of blood T cell repertoires in COVID-19. As for the study in general: Sites in the United States, Italy and Spain provided acute and convalescent COVID-19 samples. T cells, B-cell-depleted T cells, or PBMCs provided the cDNA or gDNA that served as material.

Per the original data handling: Estimation of nucleated cell counts relied on the amplification of reference gene primers. TCRdb keeps only in-frame clones here, not all; method: immunoSEQ multiplex PCR. V and J calls and clone size follow that table, whereas D and trimming were derived from the DNA. The data show roughly 220,000 clones, around 80% seen once. Germline V gene data show CDR1 as SEHNR and CDR2 as FQNEAQ (reference sequence). The CDR3 has 17 amino acids. The V and J ends lost 4 bases and 3 bases, in that order; junction bases with no gene match: 11. V and J are TRBV7-9 and TRBJ2-7, with 11 nucleotides matching TRBD2. The TCR comes from a woman in her sixties or seventies with acute or convalescent COVID-19. The sample comprised peripheral blood. Here the CDR3 reads CASSYPAGTSGFYEQYF. In nucleotides, the CDR3 is TGTGCCAGCAGCTATCCCGCCGGGACTAGCGGCTTCTACGAGCAGTACTTC.